This TCR beta chain stems from a study of control samples from healthy donors and cancer patients. The assay was immunoSEQ multiplex PCR, and TCRdb's table has in-frame clones only and misses some. The table has roughly 81,000 clones, around 83% seen once. A single count supports this clone. With V trimmed by 3 bases and J by 3 bases, 11 bases remained unmatched. CDR1 is SGHRS, CDR2 YFSETQ, per germline. The CDR3 is made up of 16 amino acids. This chain connects TRBV5-1 to TRBJ2-5; 7 bases line up with TRBD1. This sequence originates from a man aged 55 to 70 with head and neck cancer. Sequencing input: PBMCs. The CDR3, as DNA: TGCGCCAGCAGCTGGTTAAAAGGACAGGTAGAAGAGACCCAGTACTTC. Translating it yields CASSWLKGQVEETQYF.